This is a list of T cell receptor beta chains from one sample in a study of T cells after yellow fever vaccination. TCRdb recomputed calls from the 5' RACE reads with MiXCR, one row per CDR3 protein. There are 250,000 to 350,000 distinct CDR3 sequences in the sample; approximately 4% occur only once, and roughly a fifth lies in the top ten. Sequencing was performed on PBMCs, taken 15 days after the yellow fever booster vaccination. The receptor source for this set is a man between 18 and 35 years old who received the YFV17D yellow fever vaccine. Each CDR3 is given with its conserved first and last residue. D genes are given only for firm matches. The size entry is marked missing in some rows and otherwise reads once, few, many or a size class.

cdr3_nt cdr3_aa d_call j_call clone_size v_call
TGCGCCAGCAGCCAAGGGACAATAGGTGACCCCCTCCACTTT CASSQGTIGDPLHF - TRBJ1-6 - TRBV4-3
TGTGCCAGCAGTTACCTCAGGGTGTCCTCCTACGAGCAGTACTTC CASSYLRVSSYEQYF - TRBJ2-7 few TRBV6-6
TGTGCCAGCAGTCCCTCTCGGTCCCGATCCCTAGATACGCAGTATTTT CASSPSRSRSLDTQYF - TRBJ2-3 many TRBV6-2/TRBV6-3
TGCGCCAGCAGCCGAGCACGTGGGGGGGAAAAACTGTTTTTT CASSRARGGEKLFF - TRBJ1-4 many TRBV4-3
TGTGCCAGCAGACCCACTACGGGGGCTAGGGATTCGGAGACCCAGTACTTC CASRPTTGARDSETQYF - TRBJ2-5 few TRBV12-3/TRBV12-4
TGTGCCAGCAGCGCACTCGACAGGGACACCTACGAGCAGTACTTC CASSALDRDTYEQYF TRBD1 TRBJ2-7 large TRBV7-9
TGTGCCAGCTCGGAGGGGGGATACTCCCCTACGCAGTATTTT CASSEGGYSPTQYF - TRBJ2-3 - TRBV18
TGCGCCAGCAGCCTGGGCGGGACTAGATTTCTGGATGAGCAGTTCTTC CASSLGGTRFLDEQFF TRBD2 TRBJ2-1 many TRBV5-1
TGCGCCAGCAGCTTGGAACGTCAAGAGACCCAGTACTTC CASSLERQETQYF - TRBJ2-5 many TRBV5-1
TGTGCTAGCAGCTTATATTTCGGACCCCAAGAGACCCAGTACTTC CASSLYFGPQETQYF - TRBJ2-5 few TRBV7-7
TGTGCCAGCAGCTCGCCGGGACACGATCAAGAGACCCAGTACTTC CASSSPGHDQETQYF - TRBJ2-5 few TRBV7-9
TGTGCCAGCAGGGCGACAGCCACTGGGGAGCTGTTTTTT CASRATATGELFF - TRBJ2-2 few TRBV12-3/TRBV12-4
TGTGCCAGCAGAGGGGAGACAGGGGCTGGGTACGAGCAGTACTTC CASRGETGAGYEQYF TRBD1 TRBJ2-7 many TRBV6-1
TGTGCCAGCAGCTCCTGGGGGGGGCTCCAAGAGACCCAGTACTTC CASSSWGGLQETQYF - TRBJ2-5 many TRBV7-8
TGCAGTGCTAGAGATCCGGGACTGGCCACAGATACGCAGTATTTT CSARDPGLATDTQYF - TRBJ2-3 many TRBV20-1
TGTGCCAGCAGTGTATCCGGCCAGGCCTACGAGCAGTACTTC CASSVSGQAYEQYF - TRBJ2-7 - TRBV2
TGTGCCAGCAGCCAAGTAGCGGGGGGACCCTCCTACAATGAGCAGTTCTTC CASSQVAGGPSYNEQFF TRBD2 TRBJ2-1 few TRBV3-1
TGTGCCATCAGTGAGTCGATGAACAGGGGGCTAAGAGCTAATGAAAAACTGTTTTTT CAISESMNRGLRANEKLFF TRBD1 TRBJ1-4 many TRBV10-3
TGTGCCAGCAGCCCAACTTACGCGGGAGAGACCCAGTACTTC CASSPTYAGETQYF - TRBJ2-5 few TRBV7-2
TGTGCCAGCAGCTCTAGGGACTATGATGAGCAGTTCTTC CASSSRDYDEQFF TRBD2 TRBJ2-1 few TRBV11-3
TGTGCCAGCGCCAAGGACAGGGGCTATGGCTACACCTTC CASAKDRGYGYTF TRBD1 TRBJ1-2 many TRBV6-2/TRBV6-3
TGCAGTGCTAGAGGGTCCGCGGAGCCTGAAGCTTTCTTT CSARGSAEPEAFF - TRBJ1-1 - TRBV20-1
TGTGCCAGCACTGGGGGGAACACAGATACGCAGTATTTT CASTGGNTDTQYF - TRBJ2-3 few TRBV7-3
TGTGCCAGCAGCTTGTCTAGCGGGGGGGGGACCCAGTACTTC CASSLSSGGGTQYF TRBD2 TRBJ2-5 - TRBV7-2
TGTGCCAGCAGTTTCGACGGCAGGCCACCCTACGAGCAGTACTTC CASSFDGRPPYEQYF - TRBJ2-7 - TRBV12-3/TRBV12-4
TGTGCCAGCAGACAGGGGCGGCATAATTCACCCCTCCACTTT CASRQGRHNSPLHF TRBD1 TRBJ1-6 few TRBV7-2
TGTGCCAGCAGCCCTGACAGGAGAAGCTACGAGCAGTACTTC CASSPDRRSYEQYF - TRBJ2-7 many TRBV27
TGTGCCATCAGTCTAGACAGGAGCAATCAGCCCCAGCATTTT CAISLDRSNQPQHF - TRBJ1-5 many TRBV10-3
TGCGCCAGCAGCCTGACAGGAGAAAAACTGTTTTTT CASSLTGEKLFF - TRBJ1-4 many TRBV5-1
TGTGCCAGTAGTGGGACAGGGGGCTACGGTCAGCCCCAGCATTTT CASSGTGGYGQPQHF TRBD1 TRBJ1-5 - TRBV19
TGTGCCAGCAGCTTAGTAGGGGCAGCTACCTACAATGAGCAGTTCTTC CASSLVGAATYNEQFF - TRBJ2-1 many TRBV7-2
TGTGCCAGCAGGGTGGGACTAGCGGGGGGAGATACGCAGTATTTT CASRVGLAGGDTQYF TRBD2 TRBJ2-3 few TRBV12-3/TRBV12-4
TGTGCCAGCAGCCAAGCCAGGACAGGGGCCGACTCTGGAAACACCATATATTTT CASSQARTGADSGNTIYF TRBD1 TRBJ1-3 few TRBV4-2
TGCGCCAGCAGCTTGGCGGGACTCGAACCTACCTACGAGCAGTACTTC CASSLAGLEPTYEQYF - TRBJ2-7 few TRBV5-1
TGCGCCAGCAGCGGGAGGACGGGGAACACTGAAGCTTTCTTT CASSGRTGNTEAFF - TRBJ1-1 many TRBV5-1
TGTGCCAGCAGTTCCACGTCGACAGGGATCACTGAAGCTTTCTTT CASSSTSTGITEAFF TRBD1 TRBJ1-1 few TRBV6-5
TGTGCCAGCAGCCGCGGGGGGGAGGGGAACACTGAAGCTTTCTTT CASSRGGEGNTEAFF - TRBJ1-1 few TRBV7-6
TGCAGTGCTAGCTTAGGGATCTACGAGCAGTACTTC CSASLGIYEQYF - TRBJ2-7 many TRBV20-1